The TCR beta chain described here comes from a study of regulatory T cells in long-lasting Graves disease (dated by TCRdb to the early 2020s). Concerning the study at large: Persistent Graves' disease was defined as persistently positive TSH receptor autoantibodies together with antithyroid drug treatment for over 5 years. Patients with persistent Graves' disease were compared with patients with newly diagnosed Graves' disease using TCR sequencing and RNA sequencing of peripheral blood. The study took place in China and was registered as a clinical trial. On average, persistent Graves' disease patients in the clinical cohort had been on antithyroid drugs for about 9.7 years. A total of about 35 samples underwent TCR sequencing, from about 13 patients with persistent Graves' disease and roughly 20 patients with newly diagnosed Graves' disease.

The CDR3 numbers 15 residues from cysteine through phenylalanine. Only CDR3 DNA is held: 45 bases, read in frame from base 1. The germline V gene sets CDR1 to SGHAT and CDR2 to FQNNGV. V and J are trimmed by 9 bases and 0 bases, and the gene matches miss 5 bases of the junction. The time point label here, explained by the study, means: persistent/refractory GD, antithyroid drugs over 5 years with positive TRAb. For both TCR sequencing and RNA sequencing, RNA was extracted from PBMCs using TRIzol. The diagnosis of Graves' disease was made according to American Thyroid Association guidelines. Recruitment of patients was carried out at an endocrinology department in Xi'an, China. Each patient gave approximately 9 milliliters of peripheral blood, collected in an EDTA anticoagulant tube. Ficoll Paque Plus density gradient separation was used to isolate PBMCs, and no additional T cell sorting was done. An Agilent 2100 Bioanalyzer and agarose gel were used to check RNA quality, and a NanoDrop 2000 was used to measure RNA concentration.

The library was built by means of multiplex PCR. The reads were generated on an Illumina HiSeq 4000. iRepertoire HTBI primers and Arm-PCR amplification of CDR3 regions were used to construct TCR beta libraries. Before sequencing, the PCR products went through gel purification. The original pipeline was this. A total of roughly 67 TRBV and some 13 TRBJ segments were identified across samples and were used for gene usage analysis of CDR3 amino acid clonotypes. COPE and FqMerger were used to merge the filtered high-quality paired reads into contigs. Contigs were aligned with BLAST to IMGT TRBV, TRBD and TRBJ reference genes, and CDR3 was defined per IMGT. Clonotypes above 0.1% frequency were classified as highly expanded clones. Shannon entropy served as the measure of repertoire diversity, while the Gini coefficient captured V-J evenness. Clonotypes shared by more than one individual were considered public. Using fastp trimming at Q25 and MiXCR clonotype assembly, TCRdb reanalyzed the public sequencing data and kept in-frame beta chains. Every entry covers one CDR3 protein and lists the most common genes and DNA from its rows. It is TCRdb's table, rather than the study itself, that gives the V and J calls and clone size. In this sample the table shows fewer than 450,000 distinct CDR3 sequences, around 20% of which occur a single time. Around 20% of the sample is taken by the ten largest.

For this clonotype: There is no known antigen for this receptor. No clone much larger than this one lies a single base away; base qualities are absent.

Study-level results and caveats: Persistent Graves' disease patients showed lower TCR Shannon entropy and fewer highly expanded clones than newly diagnosed patients, suggesting clonal expansion. Peripheral blood alone was examined, since thyroid tissue, which constituted the primary lesion, could not be accessed. Preferential use of TRBV28, TRBJ1-2 and TRBJ2-5 was observed in persistent disease, whereas TRBV20-1 and TRBJ2-1 were favored in newly diagnosed disease. A larger number of public clonotypes was shared among persistent patients (about 2,700) than among newly diagnosed patients (approximately 1,000). Sequencing and analysis were limited to the TCR beta chain. As a limitation, the authors acknowledged that the small sample size may reduce accuracy.

In this chain, TRBV11-2 is recombined with TRBJ2-6, and 7 junction bases match TRBD1. This sample comprised peripheral blood mononuclear cells (PBMCs), obtained when the disease was refractory, from a patient treated with antithyroid drugs. This sequence was found in a female donor with Graves disease. Here is the DNA: TGTGCCAGTGGACAGGTCTCCTCTGGGGCCAACGTCCTGACTTTC. It translates to CASGQVSSGANVLTF.